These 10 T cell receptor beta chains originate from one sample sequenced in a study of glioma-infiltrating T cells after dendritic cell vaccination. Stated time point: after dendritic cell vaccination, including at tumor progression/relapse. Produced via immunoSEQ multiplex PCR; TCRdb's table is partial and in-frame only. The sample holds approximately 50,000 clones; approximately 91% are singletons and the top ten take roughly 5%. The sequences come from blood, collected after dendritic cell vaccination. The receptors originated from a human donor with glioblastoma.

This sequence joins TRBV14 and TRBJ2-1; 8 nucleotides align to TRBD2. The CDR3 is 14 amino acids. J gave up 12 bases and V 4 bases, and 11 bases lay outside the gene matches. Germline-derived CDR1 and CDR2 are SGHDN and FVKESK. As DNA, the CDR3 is TGTGCCAGCAGCCCTTTCGCGGGAGGAAAGGGGCAGTTCTTC. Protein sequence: CASSPFAGGKGQFF. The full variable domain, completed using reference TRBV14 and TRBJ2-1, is EAGVTQFPSHSVIEKGQTVTLRCDPISGHDNLYWYRRVMGKEIKFLLHFVKESKQDESGMPNNRFLAERTGGTYSTLKVQPAELEDSGVYFCASSPFAGGKGQFFGPGTRLTVL.

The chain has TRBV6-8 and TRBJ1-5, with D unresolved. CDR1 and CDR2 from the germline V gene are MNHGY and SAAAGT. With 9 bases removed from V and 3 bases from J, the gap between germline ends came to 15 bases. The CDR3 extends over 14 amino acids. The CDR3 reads CASGGRGTNQPQHF. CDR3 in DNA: TGTGCCAGTGGAGGCCGGGGTACCAATCAGCCCCAGCATTTT.

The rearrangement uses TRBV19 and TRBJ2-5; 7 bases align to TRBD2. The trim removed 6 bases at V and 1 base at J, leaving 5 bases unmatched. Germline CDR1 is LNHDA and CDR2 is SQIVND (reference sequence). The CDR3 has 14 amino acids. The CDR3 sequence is CASSRTSLQETQYF. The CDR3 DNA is TGTGCCAGTAGCCGGACTAGTCTCCAAGAGACCCAGTACTTC. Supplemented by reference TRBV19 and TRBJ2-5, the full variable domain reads DGGITQSPKYLFRKEGQNVTLSCEQNLNHDAMYWYRQDPGQGLRLIYYSQIVNDFQKGDIAEGYSVSREKKESFPLTVTSAQKNPTAFYLCASSRTSLQETQYFGPGTRLLVL.

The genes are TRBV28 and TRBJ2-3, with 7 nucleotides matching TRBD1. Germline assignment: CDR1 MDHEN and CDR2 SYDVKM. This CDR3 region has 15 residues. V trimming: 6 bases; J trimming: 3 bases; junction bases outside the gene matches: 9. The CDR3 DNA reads TGTGCCAGCAGCTTCATTGCGACAGGGACAGATACGCAGTATTTT. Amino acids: CASSFIATGTDTQYF.

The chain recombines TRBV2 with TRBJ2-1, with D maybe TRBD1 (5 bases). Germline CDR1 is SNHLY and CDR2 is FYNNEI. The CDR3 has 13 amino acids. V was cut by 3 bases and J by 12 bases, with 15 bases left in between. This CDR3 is CASSDEGAKLQFF. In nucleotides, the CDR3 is TGTGCCAGCAGTGACGAAGGGGCGAAATTGCAGTTCTTC. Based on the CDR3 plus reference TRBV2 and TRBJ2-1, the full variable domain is EPEVTQTPSHQVTQMGQEVILRCVPISNHLYFYWYRQILGQKVEFLVSFYNNEISEKSEIFDDQFSVERPDGSNFTLKIRSTKLEDSAMYFCASSDEGAKLQFFGPGTRLTVL.

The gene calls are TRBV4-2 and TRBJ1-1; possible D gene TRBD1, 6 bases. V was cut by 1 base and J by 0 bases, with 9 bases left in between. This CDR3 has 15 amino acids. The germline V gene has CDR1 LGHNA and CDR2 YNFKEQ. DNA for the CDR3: TGTGCCAGCAGCCAAGGAGGGGGACTGAACACTGAAGCTTTCTTT. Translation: CASSQGGGLNTEAFF.

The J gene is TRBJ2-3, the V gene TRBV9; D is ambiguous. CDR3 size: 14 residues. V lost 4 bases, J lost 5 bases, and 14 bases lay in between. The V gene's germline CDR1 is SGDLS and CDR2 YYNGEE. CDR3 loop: CASSKTLRIDTQYF. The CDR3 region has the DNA TGTGCCAGCAGCAAGACACTTCGGATAGATACGCAGTATTTT.

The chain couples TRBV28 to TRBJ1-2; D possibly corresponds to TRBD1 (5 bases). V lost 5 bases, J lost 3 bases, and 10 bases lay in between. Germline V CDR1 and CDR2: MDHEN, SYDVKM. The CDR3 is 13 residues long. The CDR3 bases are TGTGCCAGCAGTGTTGACAGAGACTATGGCTACACCTTC. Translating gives CASSVDRDYGYTF.

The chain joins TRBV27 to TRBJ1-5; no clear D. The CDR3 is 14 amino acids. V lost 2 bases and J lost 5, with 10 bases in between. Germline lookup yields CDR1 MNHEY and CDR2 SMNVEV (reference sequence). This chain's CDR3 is CASSLIPVDQPQHF. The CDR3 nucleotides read TGTGCCAGCAGTTTAATTCCGGTAGATCAGCCCCAGCATTTT.

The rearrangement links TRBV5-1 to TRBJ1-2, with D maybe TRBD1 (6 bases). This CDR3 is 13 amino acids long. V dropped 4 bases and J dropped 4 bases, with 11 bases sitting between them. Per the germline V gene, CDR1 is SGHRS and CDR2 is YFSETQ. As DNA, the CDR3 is TGCGCCAGCAGCATCCAGGGGACCTATGGCTACACCTTC. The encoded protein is CASSIQGTYGYTF.